The rows below give T cell receptor beta chains drawn from one sample of a study of blood T cell repertoires in COVID-19. Libraries were prepared by immunoSEQ multiplex PCR; TCRdb keeps only in-frame clonotypes and omits some of them. The data contain tens of thousands of clones, roughly 90% of them singletons. The sequencing sample was made of peripheral blood. Every receptor here comes from a woman aged 45-60 years with acute or convalescent COVID-19. Both conserved end residues are part of each CDR3. Fields, in order: J gene, CDR3 length, V gene, D gene, clone size, CDR3 DNA, CDR3 protein. The D gene is left open where the match is weak. Size tells how often a clone was seen (once, few, many) or the class of an expanded clone, and some rows leave it out.

>TRBJ2-1|17|TRBV3-1/TRBV3-2|TRBD2|once
TGTGCCAGCAGCCAAGCCGGAGGGACTAGCGGGGGGTATGAGCAGTTCTTC
CASSQAGGTSGGYEQFF
>TRBJ2-3|12|TRBV5-1|.|.
TGCGCCAGCAGCTTGAGCGGAGATACGCAGTATTTT
CASSLSGDTQYF
>TRBJ1-3|15|TRBV7-9|.|.
TGTGCCAGCAGCTTAGGAGGGATATCTGGAAACACCATATATTTT
CASSLGGISGNTIYF
>TRBJ1-2|13|TRBV9|.|.
TGTGCCAGCAGCGTGGATTCCGAGGCTGGCTACACCTTC
CASSVDSEAGYTF
>TRBJ2-2|15|TRBV9|TRBD2|.
TGTGCCAGCAGCACTAGCGGGGGCAACACCGGGGAGCTGTTTTTT
CASSTSGGNTGELFF
>TRBJ1-6|13|TRBV30|.|.
TGTGCCTGGAGTTCAGGGCTGGGATCACCCCTCCACTTT
CAWSSGLGSPLHF
>TRBJ2-2|15|TRBV6-2/TRBV6-3|TRBD1|.
TGTGCCAGCAGTAACTACAGGGGGAACACCGGGGAGCTGTTTTTT
CASSNYRGNTGELFF
>TRBJ1-2|14|TRBV28|TRBD1|.
TGTGCCAGCAGTTTATCAGGGGGGATCTATGGCTACACCTTC
CASSLSGGIYGYTF
>TRBJ2-5|14|TRBV20-1|.|once
TGCAGTGCTAGTGGGCGGGATGGGGGAGAGACCCAGTACTTC
CSASGRDGGETQYF
>TRBJ1-4|14|TRBV2|.|.
TGTGCCAGCAGGGTGGGTGGAGTGGATGAAAAACTGTTTTTT
CASRVGGVDEKLFF
>TRBJ2-5|13|TRBV18|TRBD2|.
TGTGCCAGCTCAGGAAGCGGGGTCGAGACCCAGTACTTC
CASSGSGVETQYF
>TRBJ1-1|16|TRBV4-3|TRBD1|once
TGCGCCAGCAGCCAAGATCCTCAGGGGGCGAACACTGAAGCTTTCTTT
CASSQDPQGANTEAFF
>TRBJ1-2|16|TRBV3-1/TRBV3-2|.|once
TGTGCCAGCAGCCAAGATCGAGTAGGGGTTGGCTATGGCTACACCTTC
CASSQDRVGVGYGYTF
>TRBJ2-7|14|TRBV6-5|.|once
TGTGCCAGCAGTCTTAGCGTCATTGGCTACGAGCAGTACTTC
CASSLSVIGYEQYF
>TRBJ1-4|13|TRBV5-6|.|.
TGTGCCAGCAGCCCATTCGCAGATGAAAAACTGTTTTTT
CASSPFADEKLFF
>TRBJ2-3|14|TRBV5-6|.|.
TGTGCCAGCAGCCCGGTCCGGGGCACAGATACGCAGTATTTT
CASSPVRGTDTQYF
>TRBJ1-1|15|TRBV19|.|.
TGTGCCAGTAGCCTCGACGGGGAGGCGGACACTGAAGCTTTCTTT
CASSLDGEADTEAFF
>TRBJ2-1|16|TRBV24-1|TRBD2|.
TGTGCCACCAGTGATTCTAGCGGGGCCTCCTACAATGAGCAGTTCTTC
CATSDSSGASYNEQFF
>TRBJ2-1|14|TRBV5-1|TRBD1|.
TGCGCCAGCAGCCCGGGACAGCAATACAATGAGCAGTTCTTC
CASSPGQQYNEQFF
>TRBJ1-1|15|TRBV27|TRBD1|.
TGTGCCAGCAGACGCCCCGGGACAGCGCACACTGAAGCTTTCTTT
CASRRPGTAHTEAFF
>TRBJ1-5|13|TRBV2|.|few
TGTGCCAGCAGTGAGGTGGCGGAACAGCCCCAGCATTTT
CASSEVAEQPQHF
>TRBJ1-4|15|TRBV15|TRBD1|.
TGTGCCACCAGCTCGCGGACAGGAGGTTGGGAAAAACTGTTTTTT
CATSSRTGGWEKLFF
>TRBJ2-2|14|TRBV3-1/TRBV3-2|.|.
TGTGCCAGCAGCCAAGTGGCTAACACCGGGGAGCTGTTTTTT
CASSQVANTGELFF
>TRBJ2-3|14|TRBV6-5|TRBD1|.
TGTGCCAGCAGAAGACAGGGGGCAAAAAATACGCAGTATTTT
CASRRQGAKNTQYF
>TRBJ2-7|12|TRBV29-1|.|.
TGCAGCGTTGGTCGGTCACAGGGCCAGCAGTACTTC
CSVGRSQGQQYF
>TRBJ2-1|13|TRBV19|.|.
TGTGCCAGTAGTATAGATCTTGGACACAAGCAGTTCTTC
CASSIDLGHKQFF
>TRBJ1-4|18|TRBV4-1|.|.
TGCGCCAGCAGCCAAGAGGGGCCTGGGATTGCAACTAATGAAAAACTGTTTTTT
CASSQEGPGIATNEKLFF
>TRBJ1-6|13|TRBV9|.|.
TGTGCCAGCAGCGCCTCACTTAATTCACCCCTCCACTTT
CASSASLNSPLHF
>TRBJ1-5|14|TRBV30|.|.
TGTGCCTGGAGTGCCACAGGGTGGGGTCAGCCCCAGCATTTT
CAWSATGWGQPQHF
>TRBJ1-2|14|TRBV6-6|.|.
TGTGCCAGCAGTTTCACAGGTGACTCCTATGGCTACACCTTC
CASSFTGDSYGYTF
>TRBJ2-2|13|TRBV30|.|.
TGTGCCTGGAACCCAGGGCACACCGGGGAGCTGTTTTTT
CAWNPGHTGELFF
>TRBJ1-5|13|TRBV7-3|.|.
TGTGCCAGCAGCTGGGCAGTTAATCAGCCCCAGCATTTT
CASSWAVNQPQHF
>TRBJ1-1|12|TRBV25-1|.|.
TGTGCCAGCAGTGAAGGCAGTTTGGCAGCTTTCTTT
CASSEGSLAAFF
>TRBJ1-3|14|TRBV6-5|.|.
TGTGCCAGCAGTAGGGGGAACTCTGGAAACACCATATATTTT
CASSRGNSGNTIYF
>TRBJ2-7|15|TRBV5-6|.|.
TGTGCCAGCAGCCCTGTAGGTAACGGGGCCTACGAGCAGTACTTC
CASSPVGNGAYEQYF
>TRBJ1-1|15|TRBV29-1|.|once
TGCAGCGCCCTGGGGGGGCAGGGCCCTTGGGGTGAAGCTTTCTTT
CSALGGQGPWGEAFF
>TRBJ2-7|15|TRBV28|.|.
TGTGCCAGCAGTTTGCCCTTCGAGGGTCCGGGCGAGCAGTACTTC
CASSLPFEGPGEQYF
>TRBJ2-1|15|TRBV11-2|TRBD2|.
TGTGCCAGCAGCTCGGGACTAGCGGGTCCCAGGGAGCAGTTCTTC
CASSSGLAGPREQFF
>TRBJ2-1|15|TRBV30|.|.
TGTGCCTGGAGTGTACTTGGTGGGGGGGCCGATGAGCAGTTCTTC
CAWSVLGGGADEQFF
>TRBJ2-1|15|TRBV2|TRBD2|.
TGTGCCAGCAGTGAAAGGACTAGCGGGAGTTCAAAGAAGTTCTTC
CASSERTSGSSKKFF
>TRBJ2-1|15|TRBV24-1|TRBD2|.
TGTGCCACCAGTGACCCTAGCGGCTCCTACAATGAGCAGTTCTTC
CATSDPSGSYNEQFF
>TRBJ1-1|16|TRBV4-2|.|.
TGTGCCAGCAGCCAAGATACTAGATTCATGAACACTGAAGCTTTCTTT
CASSQDTRFMNTEAFF
>TRBJ1-5|14|TRBV3-1/TRBV3-2|.|.
TGTGCCAGCAGCCAAGGAGGGAGTCGACAGCCCCAGCATTTT
CASSQGGSRQPQHF
>TRBJ1-5|13|TRBV28|.|.
TGTGCCAGCTCGGCAGGCTTCAATCAGCCCCAGCATTTT
CASSAGFNQPQHF
>TRBJ1-5|15|TRBV19|.|.
TGTGCCAGTAGTATAGGCCCCTCGGCGGTGCAGCCCCAGCATTTT
CASSIGPSAVQPQHF
>TRBJ2-7|14|TRBV7-3|TRBD1|.
TGTGCCAGCAGCCTCATGGGACAGGGATCCGAGCAGTACTTC
CASSLMGQGSEQYF
>TRBJ1-6|18|TRBV4-2|.|.
TGTGCCAGCAGCCAAAGCGGCGAGGCCCTCTCCTATAATTCACCCCTCCACTTT
CASSQSGEALSYNSPLHF
>TRBJ1-4|14|TRBV3-1/TRBV3-2|.|.
TGTGCCAGCAGCCAAGTGCGGGGAAGCGTAAAACTGTTTTTT
CASSQVRGSVKLFF